The clone carrying this T cell receptor (beta chain) appeared many times. What it recognizes is unknown. This specimen comes from a study of early T cells in non-severe SARS-CoV-2 infection. The wider study: Chains were unpaired, as sequencing was done on bulk RNA from unsorted whole blood.

In the library, individual cDNA molecules carried attached unique molecular identifiers. TCRdb itself ran the 5' RACE reads through MiXCR, one entry per CDR3 protein. Of roughly 34,000 distinct CDR3 sequences detected, about 3.8% appear once; the ten largest clones hold over 5%. The CDR3 covers 16 residues. Trimming cost V 6 bases and J 2 bases, with 16 bases left between them. Study observations and caveats: Database matching using VDJdb favored anti-spike CD8 responses, with private and CD4 specificities left missing.

Sequencing input: whole blood. This sequence originates from an adult who was a healthcare worker with PCR-confirmed SARS-CoV-2 infection or an uninfected control (not recorded which). The rearrangement joins TRBV12-3 or TRBV12-4 to TRBJ2-2, with no clear D. In DNA form, the CDR3 reads TGTGCCAGCAGCGGGCCCTCTTGGGCAAACACCGGGGAGCTGTTTTTT. Its protein product is CASSGPSWANTGELFF.